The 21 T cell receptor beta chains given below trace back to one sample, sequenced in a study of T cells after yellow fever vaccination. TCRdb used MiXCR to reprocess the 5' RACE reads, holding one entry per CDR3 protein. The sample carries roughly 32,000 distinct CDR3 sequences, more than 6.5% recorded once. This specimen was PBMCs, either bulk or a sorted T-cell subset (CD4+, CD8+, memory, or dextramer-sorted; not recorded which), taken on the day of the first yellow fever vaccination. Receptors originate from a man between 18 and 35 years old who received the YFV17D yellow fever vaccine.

The CDR3 DNA is TGTGCCAGCAGTGAAGGGGAGGGACAGGGTCCTACCACCTTC. This sequence encodes CASSEGEGQGPTTF. The chain uses TRBV6-1 and TRBJ1-2, with 9 bases that match TRBD1. The length of the CDR3 is 14 residues. CDR1 and CDR2 from the germline V gene are MNHNS and SASEGT. Trimming at V came to 1 base and at J to 13 bases, leaving 10 bases not matched to a gene.

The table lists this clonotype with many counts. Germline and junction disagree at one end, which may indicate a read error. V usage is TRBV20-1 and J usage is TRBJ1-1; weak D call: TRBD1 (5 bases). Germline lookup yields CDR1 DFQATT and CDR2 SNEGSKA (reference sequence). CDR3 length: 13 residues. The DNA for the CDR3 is TGCAGTGCCAGAGGGCGAGGGGACACTGAAGCTTTCTTT. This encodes CSARGRGDTEAFF.

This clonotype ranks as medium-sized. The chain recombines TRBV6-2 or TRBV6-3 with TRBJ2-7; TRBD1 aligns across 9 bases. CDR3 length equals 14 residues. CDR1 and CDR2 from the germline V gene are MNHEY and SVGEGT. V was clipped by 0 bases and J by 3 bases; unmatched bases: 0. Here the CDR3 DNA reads TGTGCCAGCAGTTACTCGACAGGGGGCTACGAGCAGTACGTC. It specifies CASSYSTGGYEQYV.

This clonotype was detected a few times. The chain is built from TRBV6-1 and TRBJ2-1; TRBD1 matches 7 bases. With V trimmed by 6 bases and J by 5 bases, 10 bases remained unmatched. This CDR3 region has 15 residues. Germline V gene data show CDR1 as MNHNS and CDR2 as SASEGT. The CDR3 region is CASSKDRDWNNEQFF. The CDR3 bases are TGTGCCAGCAGCAAAGACAGGGATTGGAACAATGAGCAGTTCTTC.

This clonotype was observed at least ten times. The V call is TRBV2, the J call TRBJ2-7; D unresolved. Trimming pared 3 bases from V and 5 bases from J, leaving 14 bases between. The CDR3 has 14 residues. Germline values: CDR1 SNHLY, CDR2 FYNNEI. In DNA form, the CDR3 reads TGTGCCAGCAGTGAGGAGAATTCGGCCAACGAGCAGTACGTC. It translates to CASSEENSANEQYV.

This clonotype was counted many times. In DNA form, the CDR3 reads TGCAGCGTAGGAGGACACACTGAAGCTTTCTTT. Translating gives CSVGGHTEAFF. The chain links TRBV29-1 to TRBJ1-1; no clear D. The V gene's germline CDR1 is SQVTM and CDR2 ANQGSEA. The CDR3 sequence is 11 residues long. Trimming shortened V by 6 bases and J by 3 bases, and 8 bases separated the two germline ends.

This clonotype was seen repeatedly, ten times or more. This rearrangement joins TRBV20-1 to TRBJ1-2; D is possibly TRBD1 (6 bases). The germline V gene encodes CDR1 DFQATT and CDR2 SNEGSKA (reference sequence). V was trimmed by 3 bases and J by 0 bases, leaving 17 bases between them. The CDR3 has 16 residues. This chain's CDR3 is CSARSRDTTSNYGYTF. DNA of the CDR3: TGCAGTGCTAGGTCCCGGGACACTACTTCTAACTATGGCTACACCTTC.

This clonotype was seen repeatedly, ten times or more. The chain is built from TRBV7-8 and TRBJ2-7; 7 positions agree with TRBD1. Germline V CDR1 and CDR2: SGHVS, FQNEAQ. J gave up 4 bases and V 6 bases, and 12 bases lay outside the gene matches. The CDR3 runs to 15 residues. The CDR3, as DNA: TGTGCCAGCAGTGCTTATAGCAGGGGGAAGTACGAGCAGTACGTC. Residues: CASSAYSRGKYEQYV.

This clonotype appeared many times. The CDR3 coding sequence is TGTGCCAGCAGTTTATCCCGCAGGGAAGAGACCCAGTACTTC. It is translated as CASSLSRREETQYF. The chain joins TRBV27 to TRBJ2-5; perhaps TRBD1 as D (5 bases). The germline CDR1 and CDR2 sequences are MNHEY and SMNVEV (reference sequence). The CDR3 runs 14 residues. The V gene lost 0 bases and the J gene lost 3 bases, with 8 bases spanning the gap.

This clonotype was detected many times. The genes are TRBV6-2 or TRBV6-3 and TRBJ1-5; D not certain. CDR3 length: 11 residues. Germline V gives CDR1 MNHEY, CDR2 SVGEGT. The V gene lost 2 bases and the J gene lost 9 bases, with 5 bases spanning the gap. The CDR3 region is CASSYPGPQHF. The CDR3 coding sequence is TGTGCCAGCAGTTACCCGGGGCCCCAGCATTTT.

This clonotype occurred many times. CDR3 sequence reads: CASSQGLFQETQYF. The CDR3 DNA follows: TGTGCCAGTAGCCAGGGGCTTTTCCAAGAGACCCAGTACTTC. The rearrangement links TRBV19 to TRBJ2-5; TRBD1 is a possible D gene (6 bases). The germline V and J ends were trimmed by 6 bases and 1 base, with 12 bases remaining between them. The CDR3 has 14 amino acids. The germline V gene has CDR1 LNHDA and CDR2 SQIVND (reference sequence).

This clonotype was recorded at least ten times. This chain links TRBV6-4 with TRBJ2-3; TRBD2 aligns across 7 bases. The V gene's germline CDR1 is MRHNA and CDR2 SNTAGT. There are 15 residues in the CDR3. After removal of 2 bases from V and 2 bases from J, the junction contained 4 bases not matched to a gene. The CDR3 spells CASSDGGGTTDTQYF. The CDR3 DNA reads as TGTGCCAGCAGTGACGGGGGGGGGACCACAGATACGCAGTATTTT.

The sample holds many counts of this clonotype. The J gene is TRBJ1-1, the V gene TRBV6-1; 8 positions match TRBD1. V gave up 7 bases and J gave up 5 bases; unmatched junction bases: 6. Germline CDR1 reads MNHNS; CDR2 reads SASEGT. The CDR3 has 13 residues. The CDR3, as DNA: TGTGCCAGCACTCTGACAGGGGAGACTGAAGCTTTCTTT. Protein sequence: CASTLTGETEAFF.

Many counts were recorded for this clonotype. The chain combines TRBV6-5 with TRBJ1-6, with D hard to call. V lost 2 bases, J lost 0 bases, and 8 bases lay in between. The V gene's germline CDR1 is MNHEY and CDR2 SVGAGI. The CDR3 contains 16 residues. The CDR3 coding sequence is TGTGCCAGCAGTTACGACGGCAGCTCCTATAATTCACCCCTCCACTTT. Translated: CASSYDGSSYNSPLHF.

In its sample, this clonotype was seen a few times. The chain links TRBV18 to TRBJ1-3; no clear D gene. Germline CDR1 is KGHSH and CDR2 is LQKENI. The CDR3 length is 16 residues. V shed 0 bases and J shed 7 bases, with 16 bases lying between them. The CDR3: CASSPPGVSGVNTIYF. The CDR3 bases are TGTGCCAGCTCACCACCGGGCGTCTCAGGCGTTAACACCATATATTTT.

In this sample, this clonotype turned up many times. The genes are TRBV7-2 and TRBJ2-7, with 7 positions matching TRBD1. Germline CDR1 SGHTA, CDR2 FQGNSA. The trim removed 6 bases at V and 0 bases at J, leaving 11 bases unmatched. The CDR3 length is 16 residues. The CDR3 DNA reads TGTGCCAGCAGTATCACCGGGACAGTCCTCTCCTACGAGCAGTACTTC. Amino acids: CASSITGTVLSYEQYF.

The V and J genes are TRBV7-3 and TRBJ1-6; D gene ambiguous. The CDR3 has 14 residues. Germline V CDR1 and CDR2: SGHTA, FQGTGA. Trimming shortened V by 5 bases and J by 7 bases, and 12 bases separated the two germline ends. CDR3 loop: CASSPGGRNSPLHF. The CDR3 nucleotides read TGTGCCAGCAGCCCAGGAGGGAGGAATTCACCCCTCCACTTT.

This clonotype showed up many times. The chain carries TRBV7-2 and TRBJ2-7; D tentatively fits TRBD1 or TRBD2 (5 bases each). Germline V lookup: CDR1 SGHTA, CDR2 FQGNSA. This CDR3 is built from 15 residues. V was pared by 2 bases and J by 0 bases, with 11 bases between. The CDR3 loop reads CASSLNPGSSYEQYV. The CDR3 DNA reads TGTGCCAGCAGCTTAAACCCAGGGAGCTCCTACGAGCAGTACGTC.

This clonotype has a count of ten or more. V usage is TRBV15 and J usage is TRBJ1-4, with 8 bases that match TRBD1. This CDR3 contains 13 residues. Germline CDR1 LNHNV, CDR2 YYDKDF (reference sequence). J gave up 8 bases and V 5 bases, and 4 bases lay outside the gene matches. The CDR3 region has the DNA TGTGCCACCAGCGGACAGGGTTGGGAAAAACTGTTTTTT. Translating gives CATSGQGWEKLFF.

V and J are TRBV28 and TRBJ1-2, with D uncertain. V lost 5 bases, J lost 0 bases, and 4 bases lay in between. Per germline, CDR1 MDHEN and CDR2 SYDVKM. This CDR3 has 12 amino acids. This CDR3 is CASSGANYGYTF. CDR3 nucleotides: TGTGCCAGCAGTGGGGCTAACTATGGCTACACCTTC.

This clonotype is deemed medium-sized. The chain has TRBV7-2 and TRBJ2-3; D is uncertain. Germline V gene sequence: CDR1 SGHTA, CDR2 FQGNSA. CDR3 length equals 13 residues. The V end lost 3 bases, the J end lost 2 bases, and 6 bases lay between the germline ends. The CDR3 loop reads CASSLTITDTQYF. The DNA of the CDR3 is TGTGCCAGCAGCTTGACAATCACAGATACGCAGTATTTT.